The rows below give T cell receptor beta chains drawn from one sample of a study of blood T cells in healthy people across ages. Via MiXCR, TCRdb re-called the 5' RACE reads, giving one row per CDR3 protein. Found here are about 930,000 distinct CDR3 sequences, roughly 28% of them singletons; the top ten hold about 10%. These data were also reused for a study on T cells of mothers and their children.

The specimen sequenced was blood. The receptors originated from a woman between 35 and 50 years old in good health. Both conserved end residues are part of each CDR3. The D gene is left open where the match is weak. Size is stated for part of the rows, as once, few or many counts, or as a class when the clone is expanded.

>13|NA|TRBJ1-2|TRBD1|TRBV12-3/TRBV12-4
TGTGCCAGCACTCGCCAGGGGGGACGGGGCTACACCTTC
CASTRQGGRGYTF
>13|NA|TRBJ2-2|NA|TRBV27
TGTGCCAGCTCCTGGACCCACACCGGGGAGCTGTTTTTT
CASSWTHTGELFF
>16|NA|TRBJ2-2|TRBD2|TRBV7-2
TGTGCCAGCAGCTTTCATGGCGGGGGGTCTACCGGGGAGCTGTTTTTT
CASSFHGGGSTGELFF
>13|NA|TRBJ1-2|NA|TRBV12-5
TGTGCTAGTGGTTTGGGGACCAGCTATGGTTTCACCTTC
CASGLGTSYGFTF
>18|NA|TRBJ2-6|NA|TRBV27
TGTGCCAGCAGCCGAGTGGGGGGTTCCCTCTCTGGGGTCAACGTCCTGACTTTC
CASSRVGGSLSGVNVLTF
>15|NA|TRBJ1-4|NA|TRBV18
TGTGCCAGCTCACCCGACGATGCAACTAATGAAAAACTGTTTTTT
CASSPDDATNEKLFF
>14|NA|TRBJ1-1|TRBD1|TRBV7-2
TGTGCCAGCAGCCCGGACAGGATGGACACTGAAGCTTTCTTT
CASSPDRMDTEAFF
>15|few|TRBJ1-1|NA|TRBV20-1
TGCAGTGCCTTCCCACCCGGGCGGCAGAACACTGAAGCTTTCTTT
CSAFPPGRQNTEAFF
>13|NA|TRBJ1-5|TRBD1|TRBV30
TGTGCCTGGACCGGGACAGGCAATCAGCCCCAGCATTTT
CAWTGTGNQPQHF
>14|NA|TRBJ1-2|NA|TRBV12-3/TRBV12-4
TGTGCCAGCAGTTTAAACAGGGATTTAGGTGGCTACACCTTC
CASSLNRDLGGYTF
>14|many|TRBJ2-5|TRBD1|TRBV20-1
TGCAGTGCCAATGGACAGGGGGCCCAAGAGACCCAGTACTTC
CSANGQGAQETQYF
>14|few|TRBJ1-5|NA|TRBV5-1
TGCGCCAGCAGCTTGGGGGAGAAGAATCAGCCCCAGCATTTT
CASSLGEKNQPQHF
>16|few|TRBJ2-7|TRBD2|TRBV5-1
TGCGCCAGCAGCCCGGGGACTAGCGGACCCTCCTACGAGCAGTACTTC
CASSPGTSGPSYEQYF
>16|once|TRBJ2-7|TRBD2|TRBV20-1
TGCAGTGCCCAACGGACTAGCGGGGGGCTATACAATGAGCAGTACTTC
CSAQRTSGGLYNEQYF
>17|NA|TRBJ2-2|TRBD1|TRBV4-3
TGCGCCAGCAGCCAAGATAGATTCACAGGGGGGCCCGGGGAGCTGTTTTTT
CASSQDRFTGGPGELFF
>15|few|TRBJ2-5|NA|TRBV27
TGTGCCAGCAGTTTCGCCGGGACAACCCAAGAGACCCAGTACTTC
CASSFAGTTQETQYF
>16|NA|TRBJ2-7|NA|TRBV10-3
TGTGCCATCAGTGAGAAAATCGCAGGCGGTTTGTATGGGCAGTACTTC
CAISEKIAGGLYGQYF
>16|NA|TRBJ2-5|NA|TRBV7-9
TGTGCCAGCAGCTCTCTAGGGGCGGGGTACCAAGAGACCCAGTACTTC
CASSSLGAGYQETQYF
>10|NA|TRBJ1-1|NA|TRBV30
TGTGCCTGGATTAGACATCAAGCTTTCTTT
CAWIRHQAFF
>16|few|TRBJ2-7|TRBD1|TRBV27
TGTGCCAGCAGCCCGAGAGGGGGACAGTTAGGCTACGAGCAGTACTTC
CASSPRGGQLGYEQYF
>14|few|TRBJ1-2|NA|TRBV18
TGTGCCAGCTCACCAATGCGTCAGGACTATGGCTACACCTTC
CASSPMRQDYGYTF
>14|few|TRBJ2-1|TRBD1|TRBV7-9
TGTGCCAGCAGCTTGGGGACAGGGCCCAGTGAGCAGTTCTTC
CASSLGTGPSEQFF
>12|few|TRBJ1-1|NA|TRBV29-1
TGCAGCGTTTCTAACATGAACACTGAAGCTTTCTTT
CSVSNMNTEAFF
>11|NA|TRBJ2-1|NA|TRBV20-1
TGCAGTGCTAGAGAAAGGCTGGAGCAGTTCTTC
CSARERLEQFF
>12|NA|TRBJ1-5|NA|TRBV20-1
TGCAGTGCTAGAGTTGGGAGTCAGCCCCAGCATTTT
CSARVGSQPQHF
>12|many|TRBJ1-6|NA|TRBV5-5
TGTGCCAGCAGCTCTTATAATTCACCCCTCCACTTT
CASSSYNSPLHF
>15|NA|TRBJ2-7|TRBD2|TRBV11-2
TGTGCCAGCAGCTTAGAATCTAGCGGGGAAGCTGAGCAGTACTTC
CASSLESSGEAEQYF
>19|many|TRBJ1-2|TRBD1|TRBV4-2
TGTGCCAGCAGTCAGGGGACAGGACAGGCGGCTCCCGTCAACTATGGCTACACCTTC
CASSQGTGQAAPVNYGYTF
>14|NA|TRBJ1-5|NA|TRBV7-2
TGTGCCAGCAGTCGTACCCGGGGGAATCAGCCCCAGCATTTT
CASSRTRGNQPQHF
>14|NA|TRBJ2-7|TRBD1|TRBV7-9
TGTGCCAGCAGCCCGACGACAGGGTTTGACGAGCAGTACTTC
CASSPTTGFDEQYF
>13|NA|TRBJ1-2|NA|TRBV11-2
TGTGCCAGCAGCCCGACCGGGACTGGTGGCTGCACCTTC
CASSPTGTGGCTF
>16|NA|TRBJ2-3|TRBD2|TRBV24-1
TGTGCCACCGGGCAATCTAGCGGACTAACTACCTATACGCAGTATTTT
CATGQSSGLTTYTQYF
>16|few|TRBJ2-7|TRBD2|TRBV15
TGTGCCACCAGCAGAGCTGTGACTAGCGGGAGCTACGAGCAGTACTTC
CATSRAVTSGSYEQYF
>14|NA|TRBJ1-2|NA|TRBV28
TGTGCCAGCAGAAGTGCAGGGTATAGCTATGGCTACACCTTC
CASRSAGYSYGYTF
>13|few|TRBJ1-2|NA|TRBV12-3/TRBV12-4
TGTGCCAGCAGGTCTGAGGGGGGTTATGGCTACACCTTC
CASRSEGGYGYTF
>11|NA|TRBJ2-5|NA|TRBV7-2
TGTGCCAGCAGCTGGGACACGGAGCAGTACTTC
CASSWDTEQYF
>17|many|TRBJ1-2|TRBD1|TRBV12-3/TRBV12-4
TGTGCCAGCAGCCCGGGACAGGGGGCGAGAGCGAACTATGGCTACACCTTC
CASSPGQGARANYGYTF
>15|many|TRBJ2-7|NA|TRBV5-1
TGCGCCAGCAGCTTTGCCGGGACGGACTCCTACGAGCAGTACTTC
CASSFAGTDSYEQYF
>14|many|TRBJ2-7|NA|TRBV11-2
TGTGCCAGCAGCTTACTGTCCGGGACCTACGAGCAGTACTTC
CASSLLSGTYEQYF
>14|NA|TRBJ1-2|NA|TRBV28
TGTGCCAGCAGTTCATCCAGGTCCTCCTATGGCTACACCTTC
CASSSSRSSYGYTF
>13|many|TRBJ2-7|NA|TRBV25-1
TGTGCCAGCGGTCTACCGGGCTCCTACGAGCAGTACTTC
CASGLPGSYEQYF
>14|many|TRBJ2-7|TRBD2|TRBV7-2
TGTGCCAGCAGCTTAGGTGCGGGGGACTACGAGCAGTACTTC
CASSLGAGDYEQYF
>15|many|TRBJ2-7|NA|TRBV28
TGTGCCAGCAGCACCCCCTGGGGTTCCTCCTACGAGCAGTACTTC
CASSTPWGSSYEQYF
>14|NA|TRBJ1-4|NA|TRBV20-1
TGCAGTGCTAGATCAGTCGGGCTAGATGAAAAACTGTTTTTT
CSARSVGLDEKLFF
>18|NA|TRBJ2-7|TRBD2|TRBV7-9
TGTGCCAGCAGCCATAGTTCCCTTAGGACTAGCGAGGGACATACCCAGTACTTC
CASSHSSLRTSEGHTQYF
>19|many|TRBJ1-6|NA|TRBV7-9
TGTGCCAGCAGCTTTAAAGGGGCAGGCGTTAGCTCCTATAATTCACCCCTCCACTTT
CASSFKGAGVSSYNSPLHF
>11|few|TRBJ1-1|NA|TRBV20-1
TGCAGTGCTGCTCCGGGCGCTGAAGCTTTCTTT
CSAAPGAEAFF
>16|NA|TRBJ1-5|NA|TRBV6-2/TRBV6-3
TGTGCCAGCAGTTACTCCAGACAGGCCCCTAATCAGCCCCAGCATTTT
CASSYSRQAPNQPQHF
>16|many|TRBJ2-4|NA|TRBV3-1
TGTGCCAGCAGCCAAGATAACAGACTAGCCAAAAACATTCAGTACTTC
CASSQDNRLAKNIQYF
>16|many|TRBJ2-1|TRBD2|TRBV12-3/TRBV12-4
TGTGCCAGCACCAAATCCACGGGACTAGACTACAATGAGCAGTTCTTC
CASTKSTGLDYNEQFF
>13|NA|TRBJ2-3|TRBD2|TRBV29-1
TGCAGCGTCGGCGTGGCTAGCGGAGATACGCAGTATTTT
CSVGVASGDTQYF
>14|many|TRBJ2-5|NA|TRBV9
TGTGCCAGCAGCGTAGCGCAAGAAGCAGAGACCCAGTACTTC
CASSVAQEAETQYF
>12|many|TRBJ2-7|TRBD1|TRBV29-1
TGCAGCGCCGATCAGGGGGCCAACGAGCAGTACTTC
CSADQGANEQYF
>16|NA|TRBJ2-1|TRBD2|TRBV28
TGTGCCAGCAGCCCGACCCCTAGCGGGCCTAACAATGAGCAGTTCTTC
CASSPTPSGPNNEQFF
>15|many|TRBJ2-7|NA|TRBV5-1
TGCGCCAGCAGACCAACCCCCGACAGGCCCTACGAGCAGTACTTC
CASRPTPDRPYEQYF